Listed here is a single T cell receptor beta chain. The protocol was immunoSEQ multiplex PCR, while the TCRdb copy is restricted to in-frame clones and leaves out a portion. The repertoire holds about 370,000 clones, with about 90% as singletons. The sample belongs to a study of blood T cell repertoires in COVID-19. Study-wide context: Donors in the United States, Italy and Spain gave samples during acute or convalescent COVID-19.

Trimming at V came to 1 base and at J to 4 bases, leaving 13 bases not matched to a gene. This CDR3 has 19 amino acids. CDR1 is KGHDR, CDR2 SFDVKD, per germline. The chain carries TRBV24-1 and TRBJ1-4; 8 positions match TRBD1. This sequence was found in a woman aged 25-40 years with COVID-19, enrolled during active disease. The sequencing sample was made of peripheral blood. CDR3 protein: CATSDLISGGRGFNEKLFF. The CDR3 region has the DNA TGTGCCACCAGTGATTTAATTTCAGGGGGCAGGGGCTTTAATGAAAAACTGTTTTTT.